Presented here are 9 T cell receptor beta chains from one specimen sequenced in a study of blood T cell repertoires in COVID-19. The protocol was immunoSEQ multiplex PCR, while the TCRdb copy is restricted to in-frame clones and leaves out a portion. The sample carries under 65,000 clones, over 80% recorded once. Sequencing was performed on peripheral blood. The receptors shown here come from an older woman with acute or convalescent COVID-19.

The chain links TRBV11-3 to TRBJ1-3; a weak D match, TRBD1 (6 bases). Per germline, CDR1 SGHNT and CDR2 YENEEA. The CDR3 spans 13 residues. V lost 6 bases and J 7 bases, leaving 13 bases between the germline ends. Here the CDR3 reads CASSPGEENTIYF. Here the CDR3 DNA reads TGTGCCAGCAGTCCAGGGGAAGAGAACACCATATATTTT.

The rearrangement joins TRBV19 to TRBJ1-2; weak D call: TRBD1 (5 bases). V was cut by 4 bases and J by 0 bases, with 18 bases left in between. Germline CDR1 LNHDA, CDR2 SQIVND (reference sequence). CDR3 length: 17 amino acids. The CDR3 sequence is CASSTRVGLSTNYGYTF. The CDR3 DNA reads TGTGCCAGTAGTACCAGGGTTGGACTATCAACTAACTATGGCTACACCTTC. Variable domain in full (rest from reference TRBV19 and TRBJ1-2): DGGITQSPKYLFRKEGQNVTLSCEQNLNHDAMYWYRQDPGQGLRLIYYSQIVNDFQKGDIAEGYSVSREKKESFPLTVTSAQKNPTAFYLCASSTRVGLSTNYGYTFGSGTRLTVV.

The chain is built from TRBV27 and TRBJ1-5; 9 bases fit TRBD1. V gave up 0 bases and J gave up 6 bases; unmatched junction bases: 3. The germline V gene has CDR1 MNHEY and CDR2 SMNVEV (reference sequence). This CDR3 is built from 15 residues. CDR3 in DNA: TGTGCCAGCAGTTTATCGGGACAGGGTTTTCAGCCCCAGCATTTT. Translation gives CASSLSGQGFQPQHF.

The V gene is TRBV6-5, the J gene TRBJ1-4; weak D call: TRBD1 (6 bases). The V gene's germline CDR1 is MNHEY and CDR2 SVGAGI. This CDR3 has 14 amino acids. V shed 6 bases and J shed 4 bases, with 12 bases lying between them. The CDR3 bases are TGTGCCAGCAGATCCCTACAGGGTAATGAAAAACTGTTTTTT. Translating gives CASRSLQGNEKLFF.

The rearrangement uses TRBV2 and TRBJ2-1, with D perhaps TRBD2 (5 bases). This CDR3 is built from 14 residues. The V end was cut by 8 bases, the J end by 5 bases, with 16 bases between. CDR1 is SNHLY and CDR2 is FYNNEI in the germline V gene. The CDR3 is CASPVNDGDNEQFF. In nucleotides, the CDR3 is TGTGCCAGCCCGGTTAACGACGGGGACAATGAGCAGTTCTTC.

This chain uses TRBV30 with TRBJ2-2; no clear D gene. The ends were cut back, 0 bases at V and 6 bases at J, with 8 bases in the middle. In germline, CDR1 is GTSNPN, CDR2 SVGIG (reference sequence). The CDR3 consists of 13 residues. Here the CDR3 reads CAWSVLAAGELFF. In DNA form, the CDR3 reads TGTGCCTGGAGTGTATTGGCGGCCGGGGAGCTGTTTTTT.

V and J are TRBV19 and TRBJ1-6, with unresolved D. The CDR3 is made up of 13 amino acids. Germline CDR1 and CDR2: LNHDA and SQIVND (reference sequence). V shed 0 bases and J shed 8 bases, with 5 bases lying between them. CDR3 in amino acids: CASSIDLYSPLHF. The DNA of the CDR3 is TGTGCCAGTAGTATAGATCTCTATTCACCCCTCCACTTT.

This chain connects TRBV19 to TRBJ1-1; 8 bases agree with TRBD1. The CDR3 is 15 residues long. CDR1 LNHDA and CDR2 SQIVND come from the germline V gene (reference sequence). V lost 3 bases and J lost 10; bases outside the gene matches: 13. The CDR3 sequence is CASSIGGDRRPGAFF. As DNA, the CDR3 is TGTGCCAGTAGTATTGGGGGGGACAGGCGGCCCGGAGCTTTCTTT.

The chain has TRBV27 and TRBJ1-4; TRBD1 agrees at 7 bases. Per the germline V gene, CDR1 is MNHEY and CDR2 is SMNVEV (reference sequence). The length of the CDR3 is 17 residues. The junction had 14 bases not matched to a gene; V was cut back by 5 bases and J by 5 bases. CDR3 amino acids: CASSPTPYRGRNEKLFF. Written as DNA, the CDR3 is TGTGCCAGCAGTCCCACTCCTTACAGGGGAAGGAATGAAAAACTGTTTTTT.